This TCR beta chain is drawn from a study of immune heterogeneity within non-small cell lung tumors. On the study more broadly: Classification of the tumors gave a few squamous cell carcinomas, around 9 non-squamous carcinomas and 1 not otherwise specified.

Multiplex PCR was performed with 32 V and 13 J primers, and it amplified TCR beta CDR3. TCRdb redid the calling of the multiplex PCR reads with MiXCR, one entry per CDR3 protein. The table lists a few thousand distinct CDR3 sequences, roughly 25% of them singletons. With 600 ng used per sample, the template was genomic DNA from bulk tumor. While surgery was under way, several biopsies spaced far apart were taken per primary tumor. Curative operations were performed on patients who had untreated, newly diagnosed non-small cell lung cancer. From germline, CDR1 is MDHEN and CDR2 SYDVKM. CDR3 length: 13 residues. Germline trimming cut 3 bases from V and 6 bases from J; bases unmatched to any gene: 3.

The specimen was lung tumor tissue. V is TRBV28 and J is TRBJ1-2; 8 bases line up with TRBD1. The receptor comes from a man aged 60 to 75 with non-small cell lung cancer. CDR3 sequence reads: CASSFPTGDGYTF. The CDR3 bases are TGTGCCAGCAGTTTCCCGACAGGGGATGGCTACACCTTC.